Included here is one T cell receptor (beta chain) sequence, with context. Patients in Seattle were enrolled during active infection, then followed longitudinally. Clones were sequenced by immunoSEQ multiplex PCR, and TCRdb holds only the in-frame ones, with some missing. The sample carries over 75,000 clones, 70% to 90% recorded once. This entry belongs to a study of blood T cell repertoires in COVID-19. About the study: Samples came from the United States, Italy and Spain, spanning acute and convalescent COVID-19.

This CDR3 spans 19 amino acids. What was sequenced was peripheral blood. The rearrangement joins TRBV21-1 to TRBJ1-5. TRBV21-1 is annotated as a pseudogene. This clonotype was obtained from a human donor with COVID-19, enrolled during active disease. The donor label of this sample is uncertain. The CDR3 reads CASIRTMGLPFGGVQPQHF. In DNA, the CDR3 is TGTGCCAGCATCCGTACGATGGGACTGCCCTTCGGAGGGGTTCAGCCCCAGCATTTT.